Shown below are 8 T cell receptor beta chains from a single sample sequenced in a study of blood T cells in healthy people across ages. A second PCR, run for about 7 to 11 cycles, used a sample-barcoded 5' primer plus a J-beta primer mix. Each CDR3 protein is one row after TCRdb ran MiXCR on the 5' RACE reads. Here the sample spans 1.5 million to 2 million distinct CDR3 sequences, 49% being singletons. The sequenced sample consisted of blood. Receptors were obtained from a woman aged 40 to 50 in good health.

The rearrangement joins TRBV6-5 to TRBJ2-5; 7 nucleotides align to TRBD1. The ends lost 6 bases at V and 1 base at J; junction bases unmatched: 11. The CDR3 runs 16 residues. Germline-derived CDR1 and CDR2 are MNHEY and SVGAGI. CDR3 sequence: CASSRGDRTTQETQYF. CDR3 sequence (DNA): TGTGCCAGCAGCCGTGGGGACAGAACCACCCAAGAGACCCAGTACTTC.

The V gene is TRBV20-1, the J gene TRBJ2-7; unclear D gene. Trimming took 1 base from V and 3 from J, leaving 16 bases between them. The germline V gene has CDR1 DFQATT and CDR2 SNEGSKA (reference sequence). The CDR3 runs to 15 residues. CDR3 amino acids: CSARVQSLTSYEQYF. CDR3 bases: TGCAGTGCTAGAGTTCAGTCACTGACCAGCTACGAGCAGTACTTC.

This chain uses TRBV12-3 or TRBV12-4 with TRBJ1-5; tentative D call: TRBD1 (5 bases). This CDR3 contains 14 residues. V dropped 3 bases and J dropped 7 bases, with 13 bases sitting between them. CDR3 coding DNA: TGTGCCAGCAGTTTTATGGGGGTAGGGCAGCCCCAGCATTTT. This gives the protein CASSFMGVGQPQHF.

The chain is built from TRBV11-1 and TRBJ2-7; possible D gene TRBD1, 6 bases. Trimming pared 5 bases from V and 1 base from J, leaving 12 bases between. Germline CDR1 and CDR2: SGHAT and FQDESV (reference sequence). The CDR3 is 14 residues long. CDR3 in DNA: TGTGCCAGCAGCCGAACGGACAGATCCTACGAGCAGTACTTC. This codes for CASSRTDRSYEQYF.

V gene TRBV9 combines with J gene TRBJ2-1; D not resolved. TRBJ2-7 explains the end of the DNA better; the J call may be wrong. The germline V gene encodes CDR1 SGDLS and CDR2 YYNGEE. This CDR3 is 15 amino acids long. The CDR3 DNA reads as TGTGCCAGCAGTGCGGATCGGGCCTCCTACAATGAGCAGTACTTC. Its protein is CASSADRASYNEQYF.

This chain connects TRBV24-1 to TRBJ2-1; no definite D call. V was trimmed by 9 bases and J by 6 bases, leaving 14 bases between them. Germline V lookup: CDR1 KGHDR, CDR2 SFDVKD. This CDR3 spans 13 amino acids. CDR3 region: CATVNSVGNEQFF. In DNA form, the CDR3 reads TGTGCCACCGTTAATTCGGTAGGCAATGAGCAGTTCTTC.

The V and J genes are TRBV11-2 and TRBJ1-6; D is unclear. This CDR3 has 15 residues. V was clipped by 5 bases and J by 9 bases, with 17 bases between them. Germline assignment: CDR1 SGHAT and CDR2 FQNNGV. The CDR3 protein is CASSPRAADLSPLHF. CDR3 bases: TGTGCCAGCAGCCCTCGGGCCGCCGACCTTTCACCCCTCCACTTT.

J is TRBJ1-6 and V is TRBV4-3; no clear D gene. Germline CDR1 reads LGHNA; CDR2 reads YSLEER. The V end was cut by 1 base, the J end by 0 bases, with 7 bases between. The CDR3 extends over 16 amino acids. Written as DNA, the CDR3 is TGCGCCAGCAGCCAAGCTCCAGGCTCCTATAATTCACCCCTCCACTTT. The encoded protein is CASSQAPGSYNSPLHF.